This TCR delta chain is drawn from a study of gamma-delta T cells after stem cell transplantation. The CDR3 length equals 15 residues, ends included. The germline gives CDR1 GEAIGNYY, CDR2 EKD. TCRdb reanalysed the RT-PCR reads via CATT. The table shows a few thousand delta-chain clones, with 20% to 25% occurring only once. This clone qualifies as medium-sized. The DNA is left out, because the CDR3 cannot be placed on it with certainty; the CDR3 is given as TCRdb lists it. The receptor was isolated from a human donor. It is not recorded whose cells these are; they may come from a transplant donor. The chain recombines TRDV2 with TRDJ2; TRDD3, the D gene given by the table, was not confirmed from the DNA. The source material was gamma-delta T cells. The CDR3 loop is CACDTVGDGTAQLFF.